The sample holds a few counts of the clone carrying this TCR beta chain. The antigen is unknown. TCRdb itself ran the 5' RACE reads through MiXCR, one entry per CDR3 protein. This table has about 530,000 distinct CDR3 sequences, 15% appearing once. This specimen comes from a study of identical twins. Study results and limitations: A partial confounding effect on zero-insertion analyses could come from invariant MAIT and iNKT cells. Clonotypes of the beta chain that were abundant in cord blood carried fewer insertions (memory repertoires showed none).

The CDR3 spans 13 residues. Germline V CDR1 and CDR2: SNHLY, FYNNEI. V shed 7 bases and J 6 bases; nucleotides not matched to a gene: 6. This sample also appeared in a second study, on yellow fever vaccine responses in identical twins. That paper states: Twins reportedly showed a vaccine T cell response that seemed partly convergent and partly personalized.

Source material: CD4+ T cells sorted from blood. This clonotype originated in a woman aged 18 to 35 in good health. This sequence joins TRBV2 and TRBJ1-5, with 7 bases aligning to TRBD1. This CDR3 is CASMEQGRQPQHF. CDR3 DNA: TGTGCCAGCATGGAACAGGGGCGTCAGCCCCAGCATTTT.